A selection of T cell receptor beta chains follows, all from one sample in a study of a mutant IDH1 vaccine in newly diagnosed glioma. These receptors' targets are unknown. Using immunoSEQ multiplex PCR, the repertoire was profiled, and TCRdb retains in-frame clones only, with some absent. Of tens of thousands of clones listed, about 79% are singletons. Sequencing used PBMCs, obtained from a glioma patient whose treatment included an IDH1 peptide vaccine. All receptors come from a man aged 40-55 years with glioma. Both conserved end residues are part of each CDR3. A D gene is named only where the DNA matches it firmly. Expanded clones are given a class, and other clones once, few, many or no size at all.

TGTGCCAGCTCACCTAGGACAGGGGATTACGAGCAGTACTTC	CASSPRTGDYEQYF	few	TRBD1	TRBJ2-7	TRBV18
TGCGCCAGCAGCTTGTCTAGCGGGAGGGATACGCAGTATTTT	CASSLSSGRDTQYF	.	TRBD2	TRBJ2-3	TRBV5-1
TGCGCCAGCAGCTTGTGGTACAATGAGCAGTTCTTC	CASSLWYNEQFF	.	.	TRBJ2-1	TRBV5-1
TGTGCCAGCAGTTTGGGTGCAGGGCCCGAGCAGTACTTC	CASSLGAGPEQYF	.	.	TRBJ2-7	TRBV27
TGCAGCGTTCGCCCTCAGGGTGATGGAAACACCATATATTTT	CSVRPQGDGNTIYF	.	.	TRBJ1-3	TRBV29-1
TGTGCCAGCAGCGGTAGCGGGAGCCCTCAGACCCAGTACTTC	CASSGSGSPQTQYF	once	TRBD2	TRBJ2-5	TRBV7-2
TGCGCCAGCAGCATGGACGGTAGCAATCAGCCCCAGCATTTT	CASSMDGSNQPQHF	.	.	TRBJ1-5	TRBV5-1
TGCGCCAGCAGATCTAGGACGGGAGCGTCCGGGGAGCTGTTTTTT	CASRSRTGASGELFF	.	.	TRBJ2-2	TRBV5-1
TGCGCCAGCAGCTCCCACGGTCGTATTGATAATGAAAAACTGTTTTTT	CASSSHGRIDNEKLFF	.	.	TRBJ1-4	TRBV5-1
TGCGCCAGCAGCTTTACCAGCTCGACAGATACGCAGTATTTT	CASSFTSSTDTQYF	.	.	TRBJ2-3	TRBV5-1
TGCGCCAGCAGTCAGAAGTTCTCTGGGGCCAACGTCCTGACTTTC	CASSQKFSGANVLTF	once	.	TRBJ2-6	TRBV23-1
TGTGCCAGCAGCTTGCGGCCATACCAAGAGACCCAGTACTTC	CASSLRPYQETQYF	.	.	TRBJ2-5	TRBV11-2
TGTGCCAGCAGCCGAACGAACACTGAAGCTTTCTTT	CASSRTNTEAFF	.	.	TRBJ1-1	TRBV6-5
TGTGCCAGCAGTTTCCAACTAGCGGGAGAGACAGATACGCAGTATTTT	CASSFQLAGETDTQYF	once	TRBD2	TRBJ2-3	TRBV6-6